One and the same sample provided the 10 T cell receptor beta chains below, sequenced in a study of blood T cells in healthy people across ages. Primed by a sample-barcoded 5' primer and a J-beta primer mix, a second PCR proceeded for about 6 to 12 cycles. Each CDR3 protein is one row after TCRdb ran MiXCR on the 5' RACE reads. The sample holds approximately 820,000 distinct CDR3 sequences, under 45% seen once. The sample taken for sequencing was blood. The receptors stem from a man in his sixties in good health.

Only a few counts were recorded for this clonotype. The rearrangement joins TRBV6-6 to TRBJ2-5, with a tentative D call TRBD2 (6 bases). CDR3 size: 17 residues. CDR1 and CDR2 (germline): MNHNY, SVGAGI (reference sequence). V was clipped by 7 bases and J by 0 bases, with 21 bases between them. CDR3 amino acids: CASTHFRSGPNQETQYF. DNA for the CDR3: TGTGCCAGCACCCACTTCCGGAGCGGGCCTAACCAAGAGACCCAGTACTTC.

The CDR3 sequence is CASRASSAEQFF. The CDR3 DNA is TGTGCCAGCCGCGCCTCTAGCGCGGAGCAGTTCTTC. V and J are TRBV3-1 and TRBJ2-1; weak D call: TRBD2 (6 bases). Germline V gene sequence: CDR1 LGHDT, CDR2 YNNKEL (reference sequence). V was clipped by 8 bases and J by 10 bases, with 15 bases between them. This CDR3 is 12 amino acids long.

V gene TRBV7-2 combines with J gene TRBJ2-3, with 9 bases identical to TRBD2. This CDR3 contains 16 residues. Per the germline V gene, CDR1 is SGHTA and CDR2 is FQGNSA. The V gene end was trimmed by 5 bases and the J gene end by 5 bases; junction bases not matched to a gene: 11. CDR3 loop: CASSLKGGGAEDTQYF. The CDR3 DNA follows: TGTGCCAGCAGCCTCAAGGGCGGGGGGGCAGAAGATACGCAGTATTTT.

The chain couples TRBV20-1 to TRBJ2-1; tentatively, D is TRBD2 (6 bases). CDR3 length equals 13 residues. The germline CDR1 and CDR2 sequences are DFQATT and SNEGSKA (reference sequence). V lost 6 bases to trimming and J lost 7 bases, with 16 bases between them. CDR3 bases: TGCAGTGCGCGACTAGGGTCGGTAAATGAGCAGTTCTTC. Translated, it gives CSARLGSVNEQFF.

There are a few counts of this clonotype. V and J are TRBV7-2 and TRBJ2-5; TRBD1 aligns across 9 bases. This CDR3 is 15 amino acids long. Trimming at V came to 5 bases and at J to 2 bases, leaving 6 bases not matched to a gene. Per germline, CDR1 SGHTA and CDR2 FQGNSA. The CDR3 nucleotides read TGTGCCAGCAGCCGGAGGACAGGGGAACAAGAGACCCAGTACTTC. It codes for CASSRRTGEQETQYF.

The chain uses TRBV2 and TRBJ1-1; D may be TRBD1 (6 bases). CDR3 size: 15 residues. V lost 10 bases and J 0 bases, leaving 18 bases between the germline ends. Looked up from germline, CDR1 is SNHLY and CDR2 is FYNNEI. This chain's CDR3 is CATQMTGNMNTEAFF. In DNA, the CDR3 is TGTGCCACCCAAATGACAGGAAACATGAACACTGAAGCTTTCTTT.

The chain links TRBV11-2 to TRBJ2-3; 9 nucleotides align to TRBD1. The trim removed 3 bases at V and 4 bases at J, leaving 5 bases unmatched. This CDR3 has 15 residues. In germline, CDR1 is SGHAT, CDR2 FQNNGV. The CDR3 reads CASSFTGGEADTQYF. The CDR3 nucleotides are TGTGCCAGCAGCTTCACAGGGGGCGAGGCAGATACGCAGTATTTT.

The chain carries TRBV5-6 and TRBJ2-5; 10 bases are shared with TRBD1. The CDR3 is 15 residues long. From germline, CDR1 is SGHDT and CDR2 YYEEEE. Trimming cost V 4 bases and J 12 bases; bases outside gene matches: 15. CDR3 amino acids: CASSLLGTGELLEYF. The CDR3 region has the DNA TGTGCCAGCAGCCTCCTCGGGACAGGGGAACTATTAGAGTACTTC. Drawing the rest from reference TRBV5-6 and TRBJ2-5, the complete variable domain is DAGVTQSPTHLIKTRGQQVTLRCSPKSGHDTVSWYQQALGQGPQFIFQYYEEEERQRGNFPDRFSGHQFPNYSSELNVNALLLGDSALYLCASSLLGTGELLEYFGPGTRLLVL.

In DNA, the CDR3 is TGCGCCAGCAGCCGAGATCGCTTAGCAACAGATACGCAGTATTTT. Its translation: CASSRDRLATDTQYF. This sequence joins TRBV4-3 and TRBJ2-3; D ambiguous. The CDR3 is made up of 15 amino acids. With 4 bases removed from V and 3 bases from J, the gap between germline ends came to 14 bases. The germline gives CDR1 LGHNA, CDR2 YSLEER.

This rearrangement joins TRBV10-3 to TRBJ1-2; possibly TRBD1 for D (6 bases). The CDR3 is 12 residues long. Trimming took off 4 bases at V and 5 bases at J, with 8 bases between the two ends. Germline CDR1 ENHRY, CDR2 SYGVKD. CDR3 nucleotides: TGTGCCATCAGTGGGCAGGGGTATGGCTACACCTTC. Residues: CAISGQGYGYTF.